The 23 T cell receptor beta chains reported below all come from one sample, sequenced in a study of type 1 regulatory T cells. TCRdb called the reads again in MiXCR, with one record for every CDR3 protein. The table shows 75,000 to 100,000 distinct CDR3 sequences, with around a third occurring only once. Sequencing was done on a sample of CD4+ T cells, either the whole sample or a sorted fraction (not recorded which). The receptors originated from a human donor in good health.

V is TRBV24-1 and J is TRBJ2-1; 11 bases agree with TRBD2. V was pared by 8 bases and J by 1 base, with 6 bases of the junction left unmatched. CDR1 KGHDR and CDR2 SFDVKD come from the germline V gene. This CDR3 region has 16 residues. In nucleotides, the CDR3 is TGTGCCACCATGGGGACTAGCGGTGGGTCCTACAATGAGCAGTTCTTC. This codes for CATMGTSGGSYNEQFF.

This clonotype was seen only a few times. This chain uses TRBV20-1 with TRBJ2-3, with D unclear. The CDR3 runs 12 residues. Trimming stripped 7 bases from V and 1 base from J, with 9 bases between. Germline CDR1 is DFQATT and CDR2 is SNEGSKA (reference sequence). CDR3: CSGWRGTDTQYF. For the CDR3, the DNA is TGCAGTGGCTGGCGTGGCACAGATACGCAGTATTTT.

The V and J genes are TRBV24-1 and TRBJ2-1, with D hard to call. CDR3 length equals 13 residues. Looked up from germline, CDR1 is KGHDR and CDR2 is SFDVKD. The germline V and J ends were trimmed by 5 bases and 3 bases, with 7 bases remaining between them. The CDR3 protein is CATSAPSYNEQFF. DNA for the CDR3: TGTGCCACCAGTGCACCTAGCTACAATGAGCAGTTCTTC.

This clonotype was seen once. The J gene is TRBJ1-6, the V gene TRBV20-1; 7 bases line up with TRBD1. J gave up 6 bases and V 2 bases, and 7 bases lay outside the gene matches. CDR1 and CDR2 from the germline V gene are DFQATT and SNEGSKA (reference sequence). The length of the CDR3 is 15 residues. Here the CDR3 DNA reads TGCAGTGCTAGACCACCGGGACAGTTTAATTCACCCCTCCACTTT. Residues: CSARPPGQFNSPLHF.

This clonotype ranks as medium-sized. This sequence joins TRBV7-2 and TRBJ2-7; 7 bases agree with TRBD1. CDR3 length equals 13 residues. The V and J ends lost 8 bases and 1 base, in that order; junction bases with no gene match: 5. The germline V gene encodes CDR1 SGHTA and CDR2 FQGNSA. Here the CDR3 reads CASRQGPSYEQYF. CDR3 bases: TGTGCCAGCCGACAGGGACCTTCCTACGAGCAGTACTTC.

The chain combines TRBV7-3 with TRBJ2-2; 13 nucleotides agree with TRBD2. J gave up 7 bases and V 5 bases, and 7 bases lay outside the gene matches. Germline-derived CDR1 and CDR2 are SGHTA and FQGTGA. This CDR3 region has 16 residues. The CDR3 coding sequence is TGTGCCAGCAGCATCGGACTAGCGGGAGATAGCGGGGAGCTGTTTTTT. Translating it yields CASSIGLAGDSGELFF.

This clonotype occurred a few times. V and J are TRBV7-6 and TRBJ2-7; possible D gene TRBD1, 5 bases. CDR1 and CDR2 from the germline V gene are SGHVS and FNYEAQ. V dropped 5 bases and J dropped 1 base, with 12 bases sitting between them. CDR3 length equals 14 residues. The CDR3 nucleotides read TGTGCCAGCAGCATAACCGACAGATCCTACGAGCAGTACTTC. Translation gives CASSITDRSYEQYF.

The genes are TRBV20-1 and TRBJ2-5; D ambiguous. From germline, CDR1 is DFQATT and CDR2 SNEGSKA (reference sequence). Trimming left V 4 bases short and J 5 bases short, with 14 bases between. The CDR3 consists of 13 residues. DNA for the CDR3: TGCAGTGCTAAGCTAGAAGTCCGGGAGACCCAGTACTTC. Residues: CSAKLEVRETQYF.

This chain connects TRBV7-2 to TRBJ2-1, with 7 positions matching TRBD2. The CDR3 length is 19 residues. V lost 5 bases, J lost 4 bases, and 20 bases stayed unmatched. Germline V gene sequence: CDR1 SGHTA, CDR2 FQGNSA. The CDR3 loop reads CASSPQVRLADFSYNEQFF. CDR3 DNA sequence: TGTGCCAGCAGCCCCCAGGTCCGTCTAGCGGACTTTTCTTACAATGAGCAGTTCTTC.

This clonotype was observed a few times. The genes are TRBV7-9 and TRBJ2-7, with 9 bases matching TRBD2. The CDR3 extends over 15 amino acids. Germline CDR1 SEHNR, CDR2 FQNEAQ (reference sequence). Unmatched junction bases numbered 6, after V lost 4 bases and J lost 2 bases. Here the CDR3 reads CASSSVAGAPYEQYF. DNA of the CDR3: TGTGCCAGCAGCTCGGTAGCGGGAGCCCCCTACGAGCAGTACTTC.

The chain couples TRBV7-9 to TRBJ2-2; TRBD2 might be the D (6 bases). This CDR3 spans 15 amino acids. CDR1 and CDR2 from the germline V gene are SEHNR and FQNEAQ (reference sequence). Trimming removed 6 bases from V and 1 base from J, with 12 bases in between. In DNA form, the CDR3 reads TGTGCCAGCAGGGCTCGGGAGAGGAACACCGGGGAGCTGTTTTTT. It codes for CASRARERNTGELFF.

Concerning this clonotype: Without the conserved terminal phenylalanine or tryptophan, this CDR3 likely stems from a read error. The V and J genes are TRBV5-8 and TRBJ2-1; 10 bases align to TRBD2. Germline values: CDR1 SGHTS, CDR2 YDEGEE. The CDR3 totals 15 residues. The V segment lost 4 bases and the J segment 6 bases; nucleotides outside the gene matches: 7. CDR3 protein: CASSLYASGSNEQFL. The CDR3 nucleotides read TGTGCCAGCAGCCTCTACGCTAGCGGGAGCAATGAGCAGTTCCTC.

This clonotype came up a few times. This chain joins TRBV5-1 and TRBJ2-2; possibly TRBD2 for D (5 bases). Germline-derived CDR1 and CDR2 are SGHRS and YFSETQ. Trimming took 1 base from V and 3 from J, leaving 10 bases between them. CDR3 length: 15 residues. CDR3 sequence: CASSLNGLDTGELFF. The CDR3 DNA reads TGCGCCAGCAGCTTGAATGGACTCGACACCGGGGAGCTGTTTTTT.

The rearrangement uses TRBV20-1 and TRBJ2-7; no clear D. The germline V and J ends were trimmed by 2 bases and 1 base, with 9 bases remaining between them. Germline V CDR1 and CDR2: DFQATT, SNEGSKA (reference sequence). The CDR3 is 13 amino acids. CDR3 DNA: TGCAGTGCTAGACCCCCCATATCCTACGAGCAGTACTTC. This sequence encodes CSARPPISYEQYF.

This chain uses TRBV19 with TRBJ2-1; 9 nucleotides line up with TRBD1. The CDR3 runs 16 residues. Per germline, CDR1 LNHDA and CDR2 SQIVND (reference sequence). Trimming at V came to 5 bases and at J to 3 bases, leaving 8 bases not matched to a gene. The CDR3 nucleotides read TGTGCCAGTAGTTTATACCGGGACAGGGTCTACAATGAGCAGTTCTTC. This encodes CASSLYRDRVYNEQFF.

This clonotype was seen more than once but under ten times. The chain employs TRBV24-1 and TRBJ2-2; 9 nucleotides match TRBD2. The CDR3 consists of 15 residues. CDR1 is KGHDR and CDR2 is SFDVKD in the germline V gene. V gave up 4 bases and J gave up 6 bases; unmatched junction bases: 5. CDR3 loop: CATSDLAGGPGELFF. CDR3 nucleotides: TGTGCCACCAGTGACTTGGCGGGAGGGCCCGGGGAGCTGTTTTTT.

This sequence joins TRBV20-1 and TRBJ2-2; D call uncertain. Germline V lookup: CDR1 DFQATT, CDR2 SNEGSKA (reference sequence). V shed 0 bases and J shed 4 bases, with 3 bases lying between them. The CDR3 is 12 residues long. The CDR3 nucleotides are TGCAGTGCTAGAGATCTCACCGGGGAGCTGTTTTTT. Its protein product is CSARDLTGELFF.

This clonotype was recorded many times. The chain employs TRBV29-1 and TRBJ2-5; D may be TRBD2 (6 bases). Trimming pared 6 bases from V and 1 base from J, leaving 12 bases between. The CDR3 totals 13 residues. Germline CDR1 and CDR2: SQVTM and ANQGSEA. The DNA for the CDR3 is TGCAGCGTGGGGGGAGGCGTCCAAGAGACCCAGTACTTC. Its protein is CSVGGGVQETQYF.

This clonotype was observed a handful of times. The chain joins TRBV12-3 or TRBV12-4 to TRBJ2-7, with D perhaps matching TRBD2 (5 bases). Trimming cost V 7 bases and J 3 bases, with 16 bases left between them. CDR3 length equals 14 residues. The CDR3 sequence is CASTTPGLHYEQYF. The DNA of the CDR3 is TGTGCCAGCACCACCCCCGGACTCCACTACGAGCAGTACTTC.

This clonotype turned up a few times. CDR3 coding DNA: TGCGCCAGCAGCCAAACCCCGGGACTAGCGAACAACAATGAGCAGTTCTTC. This translates into CASSQTPGLANNNEQFF. V is TRBV4-1 and J is TRBJ2-1, with 10 bases aligning to TRBD2. J lost 5 bases, V lost 2 bases, and 9 bases had no gene match. This CDR3 has 17 residues. Germline V gene data show CDR1 as MGHRA and CDR2 as YSYEKL.

J is TRBJ2-7 and V is TRBV7-3, with D perhaps being TRBD1 or TRBD2 (5 bases each). The ends were cut back, 4 bases at V and 0 bases at J, with 10 bases in the middle. The CDR3 extends over 14 amino acids. Germline CDR1 is SGHTA and CDR2 is FQGTGA. The CDR3 region has the DNA TGTGCCAGCAGCTCTGGGACCGCCTCCTACGAGCAGTACTTC. It yields the protein CASSSGTASYEQYF.

This chain uses TRBV14 with TRBJ2-3; D not certain. In germline, CDR1 is SGHDN, CDR2 FVKESK. V was clipped by 3 bases and J by 8 bases, with 9 bases between them. The CDR3 has 12 residues. CDR3 protein: CASSQSGGTQYF. CDR3 nucleotide sequence: TGTGCCAGCAGCCAGTCGGGCGGTACGCAGTATTTT.

The chain has TRBV30 and TRBJ1-1, with D hard to call. Trimming pared 1 base from V and 2 bases from J, leaving 11 bases between. The CDR3 is 14 residues long. Germline-derived CDR1 and CDR2 are GTSNPN and SVGIG (reference sequence). CDR3 nucleotide sequence: TGTGCCTGGAGTGCCCGGAGTCTCAACACTGAAGCTTTCTTT. This translates into CAWSARSLNTEAFF.